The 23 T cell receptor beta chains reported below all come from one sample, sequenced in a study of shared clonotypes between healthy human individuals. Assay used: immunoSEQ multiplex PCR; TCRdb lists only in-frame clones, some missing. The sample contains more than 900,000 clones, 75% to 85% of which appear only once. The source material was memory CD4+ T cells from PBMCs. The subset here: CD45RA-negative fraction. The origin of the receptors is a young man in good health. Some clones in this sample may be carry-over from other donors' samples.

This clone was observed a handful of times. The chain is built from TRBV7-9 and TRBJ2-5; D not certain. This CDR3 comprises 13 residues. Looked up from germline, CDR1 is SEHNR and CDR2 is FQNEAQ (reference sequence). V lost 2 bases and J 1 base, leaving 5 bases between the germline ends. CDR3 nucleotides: TGTGCCAGCAGCTTAATTGGCCAAGAGACCCAGTACTTC. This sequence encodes CASSLIGQETQYF.

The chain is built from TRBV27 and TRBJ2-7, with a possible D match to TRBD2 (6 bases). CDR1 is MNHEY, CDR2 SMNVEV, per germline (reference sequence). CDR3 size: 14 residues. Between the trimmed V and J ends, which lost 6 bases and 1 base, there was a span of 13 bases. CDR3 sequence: CASRDGGWSYEQYF. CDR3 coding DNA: TGTGCCAGCAGGGACGGGGGATGGTCCTACGAGCAGTACTTC.

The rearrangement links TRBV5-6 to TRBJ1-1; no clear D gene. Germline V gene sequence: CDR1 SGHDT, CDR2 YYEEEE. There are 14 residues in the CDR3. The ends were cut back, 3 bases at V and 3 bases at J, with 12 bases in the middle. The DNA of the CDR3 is TGTGCCAGCAGCTCCGGTCACGGGGACACTGAAGCTTTCTTT. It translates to CASSSGHGDTEAFF.

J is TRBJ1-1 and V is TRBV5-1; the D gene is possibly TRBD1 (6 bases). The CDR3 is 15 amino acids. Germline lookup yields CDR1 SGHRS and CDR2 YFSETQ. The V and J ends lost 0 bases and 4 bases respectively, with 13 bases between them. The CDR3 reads CASSLEPGAVTEAFF. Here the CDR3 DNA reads TGCGCCAGCAGCTTGGAACCGGGGGCCGTCACTGAAGCTTTCTTT.

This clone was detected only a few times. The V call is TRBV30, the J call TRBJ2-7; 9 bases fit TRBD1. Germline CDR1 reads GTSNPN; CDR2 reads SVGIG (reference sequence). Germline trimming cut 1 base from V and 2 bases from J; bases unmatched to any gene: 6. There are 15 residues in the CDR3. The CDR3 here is CAWSAGTGFPYEQYF. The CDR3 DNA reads TGTGCCTGGAGTGCCGGGACAGGGTTCCCCTACGAGCAGTACTTC.

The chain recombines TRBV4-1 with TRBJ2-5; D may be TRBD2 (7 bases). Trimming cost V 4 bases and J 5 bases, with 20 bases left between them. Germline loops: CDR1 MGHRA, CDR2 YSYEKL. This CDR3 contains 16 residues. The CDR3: CASSPTMGGAGETQYF. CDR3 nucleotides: TGCGCCAGCAGCCCAACCATGGGGGGGGCAGGGGAGACCCAGTACTTC.

CDR3 residues: CASSELTGGEQYF. CDR3 nucleotide sequence: TGTGCCAGCAGTGAATTAACCGGGGGAGAGCAGTACTTC. The V call is TRBV2, the J call TRBJ2-7, with D tentatively TRBD2 (6 bases). The CDR3 contains 13 residues. V lost 2 bases to trimming and J lost 7 bases, with 12 bases between them. The germline CDR1 and CDR2 sequences are SNHLY and FYNNEI. The entire variable domain, with the rest obtained from reference TRBV2 and TRBJ2-7, is as follows: EPEVTQTPSHQVTQMGQEVILRCVPISNHLYFYWYRQILGQKVEFLVSFYNNEISEKSEIFDDQFSVERPDGSNFTLKIRSTKLEDSAMYFCASSELTGGEQYFGPGTRLTVT.

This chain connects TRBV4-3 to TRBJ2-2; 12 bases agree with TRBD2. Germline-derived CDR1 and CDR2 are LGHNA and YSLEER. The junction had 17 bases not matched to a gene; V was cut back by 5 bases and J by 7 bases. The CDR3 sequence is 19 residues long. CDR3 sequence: CASSSQGLAGGPMIGELFF. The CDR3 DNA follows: TGCGCCAGCAGCTCCCAAGGGCTAGCGGGAGGGCCGATGATCGGGGAGCTGTTTTTT.

The CDR3 is CASLGAGEYNEQFF. CDR3 nucleotides: TGTGCCAGCCTAGGAGCGGGAGAGTACAATGAGCAGTTCTTC. J is TRBJ2-1 and V is TRBV28, with 8 bases lining up with TRBD2. The junction had 7 bases not matched to a gene; V was cut back by 8 bases and J by 4 bases. CDR1 is MDHEN, CDR2 SYDVKM, per germline. This CDR3 region has 14 residues.

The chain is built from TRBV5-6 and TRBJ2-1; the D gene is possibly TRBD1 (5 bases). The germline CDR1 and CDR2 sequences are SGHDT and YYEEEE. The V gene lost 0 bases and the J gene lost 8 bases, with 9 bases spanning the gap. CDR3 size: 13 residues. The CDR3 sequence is CASSLVGLHEQFF. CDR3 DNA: TGTGCCAGCAGCTTGGTGGGGCTCCATGAGCAGTTCTTC.

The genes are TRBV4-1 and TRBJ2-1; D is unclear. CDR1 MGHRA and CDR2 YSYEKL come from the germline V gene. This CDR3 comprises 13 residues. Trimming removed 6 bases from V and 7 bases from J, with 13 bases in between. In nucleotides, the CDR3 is TGCGCCAGCAGTCAGCTCCCCTGGAATGAGCAGTTCTTC. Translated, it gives CASSQLPWNEQFF.

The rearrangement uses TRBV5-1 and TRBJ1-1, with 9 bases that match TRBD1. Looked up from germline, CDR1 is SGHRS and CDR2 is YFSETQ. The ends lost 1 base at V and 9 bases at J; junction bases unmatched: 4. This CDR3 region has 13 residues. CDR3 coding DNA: TGCGCCAGCAGCTTGCTTGGACAGGGGCAAGCTTTCTTT. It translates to CASSLLGQGQAFF.

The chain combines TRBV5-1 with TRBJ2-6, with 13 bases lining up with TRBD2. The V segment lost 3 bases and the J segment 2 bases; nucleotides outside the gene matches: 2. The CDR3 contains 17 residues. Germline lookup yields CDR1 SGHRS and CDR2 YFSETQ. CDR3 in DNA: TGCGCCAGCAGCTCCGGACTAGCGGGAGCTGGGGCCAACGTCCTGACTTTC. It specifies CASSSGLAGAGANVLTF.

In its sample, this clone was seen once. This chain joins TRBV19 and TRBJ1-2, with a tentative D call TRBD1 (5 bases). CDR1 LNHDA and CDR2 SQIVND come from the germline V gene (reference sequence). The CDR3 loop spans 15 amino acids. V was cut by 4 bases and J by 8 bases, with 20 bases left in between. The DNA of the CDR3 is TGTGCCAGTAGTAACAGCCCGGTGGCAGGGAAAGGCTACACCTTC. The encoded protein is CASSNSPVAGKGYTF. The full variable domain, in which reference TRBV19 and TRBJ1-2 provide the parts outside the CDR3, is DGGITQSPKYLFRKEGQNVTLSCEQNLNHDAMYWYRQDPGQGLRLIYYSQIVNDFQKGDIAEGYSVSREKKESFPLTVTSAQKNPTAFYLCASSNSPVAGKGYTFGSGTRLTVV.

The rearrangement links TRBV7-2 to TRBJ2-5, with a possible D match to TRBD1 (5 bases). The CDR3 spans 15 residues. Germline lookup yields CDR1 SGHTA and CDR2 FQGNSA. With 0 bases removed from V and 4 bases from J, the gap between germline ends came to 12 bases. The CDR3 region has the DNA TGTGCCAGCAGCTTAGCGCGTCAGGGTTCAGAGACCCAGTACTTC. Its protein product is CASSLARQGSETQYF.

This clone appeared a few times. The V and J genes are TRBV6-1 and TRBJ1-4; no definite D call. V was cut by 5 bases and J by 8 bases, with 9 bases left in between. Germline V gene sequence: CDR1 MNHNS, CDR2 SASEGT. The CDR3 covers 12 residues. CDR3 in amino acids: CASSLLGEKLFF. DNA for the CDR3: TGTGCCAGCAGTCTATTGGGGGAAAAACTGTTTTTT.

The CDR3 protein is CASSPLGGHSYEQYF. DNA of the CDR3: TGTGCCAGCAGTCCCCTCGGGGGGCACTCCTACGAGCAGTACTTC. The J gene is TRBJ2-7, the V gene TRBV28; TRBD2 might be the D (7 bases). The V gene lost 5 bases and the J gene lost 0 bases, with 14 bases spanning the gap. The CDR3 is made up of 15 amino acids. The V gene's germline CDR1 is MDHEN and CDR2 SYDVKM.

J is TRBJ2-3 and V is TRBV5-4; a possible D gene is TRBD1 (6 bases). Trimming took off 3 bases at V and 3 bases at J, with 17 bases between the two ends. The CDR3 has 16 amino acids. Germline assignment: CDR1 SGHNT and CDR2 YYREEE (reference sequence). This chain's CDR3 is CASSSNLGGKTDTQYF. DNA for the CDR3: TGTGCCAGCAGCTCGAACCTAGGGGGAAAGACAGATACGCAGTATTTT.

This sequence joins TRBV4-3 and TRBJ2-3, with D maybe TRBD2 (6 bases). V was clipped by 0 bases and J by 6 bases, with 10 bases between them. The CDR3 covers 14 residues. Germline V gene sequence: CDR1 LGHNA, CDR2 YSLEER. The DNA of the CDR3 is TGCGCCAGCAGCCAAGAGGACCGGGGGGATACGCAGTATTTT. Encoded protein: CASSQEDRGDTQYF.

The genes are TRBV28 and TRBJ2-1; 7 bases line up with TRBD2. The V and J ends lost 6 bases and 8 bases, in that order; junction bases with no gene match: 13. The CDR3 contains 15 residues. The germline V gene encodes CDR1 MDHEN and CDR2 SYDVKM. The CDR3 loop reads CASRSTSVSVHEQFF. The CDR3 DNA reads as TGTGCCAGCAGATCTACTAGCGTCAGCGTCCATGAGCAGTTCTTC.

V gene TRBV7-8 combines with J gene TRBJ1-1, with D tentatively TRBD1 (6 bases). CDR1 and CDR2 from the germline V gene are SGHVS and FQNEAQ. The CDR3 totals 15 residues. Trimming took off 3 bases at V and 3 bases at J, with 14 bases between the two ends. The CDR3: CASSLELQGYTEAFF. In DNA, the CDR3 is TGTGCCAGCAGCTTGGAATTACAGGGCTACACTGAAGCTTTCTTT.

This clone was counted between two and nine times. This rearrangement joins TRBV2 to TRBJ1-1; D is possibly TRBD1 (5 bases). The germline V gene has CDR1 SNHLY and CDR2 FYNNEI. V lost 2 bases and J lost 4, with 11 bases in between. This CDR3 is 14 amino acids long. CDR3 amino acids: CASSEIGGGTEAFF. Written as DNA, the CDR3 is TGTGCCAGCAGTGAAATTGGGGGAGGCACTGAAGCTTTCTTT.

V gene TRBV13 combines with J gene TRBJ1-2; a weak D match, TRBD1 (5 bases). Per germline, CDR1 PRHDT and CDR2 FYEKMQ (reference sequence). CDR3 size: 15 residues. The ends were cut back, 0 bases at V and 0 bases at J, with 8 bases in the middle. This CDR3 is CASSLGGRTNYGYTF. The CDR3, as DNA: TGTGCCAGCAGCTTAGGGGGGCGCACTAACTATGGCTACACCTTC.